This TCR beta chain comes out of a study of CD8 T cells in Susac syndrome. When the RNA was reverse transcribed, random hexamers were used with an input of roughly 0.45 to 1 ug. Each CDR3 protein is one row after TCRdb ran MiXCR on the immunoSEQ multiplex PCR reads. Counted here are some 450,000 distinct CDR3 sequences, around 83% occurring once; the ten biggest clones make up more than 0.09%. Trimming took 3 bases from V and 0 from J, leaving 15 bases between them. The CDR3 length is 17 residues. Sequenced input: CD8+ T cells from PBMCs. The rearrangement joins TRBV12-3 or TRBV12-4 to TRBJ2-4; TRBD2 is a possible D gene (6 bases). The receptor comes from a human donor with multiple sclerosis. CDR3 in amino acids: CASSFNAGSQAKNIQYF. DNA for the CDR3: TGTGCCAGCAGTTTTAACGCCGGGAGCCAAGCCAAAAACATTCAGTACTTC.